The 17 T cell receptor beta chains reported below all come from one sample, sequenced in a study of shared clonotypes between healthy human individuals. Sequenced by immunoSEQ multiplex PCR; TCRdb stores in-frame clones only, minus some. The table lists approximately 2.4 million clones, about 94% of them singletons, with about 0.13% in the top ten. Sequenced: naive CD4+ T cells sorted from blood. Subset in this sample: CD45RA+ positively selected. The receptors were gathered from a man aged 18-30 years in good health.

The V call is TRBV5-4, the J call TRBJ1-6; possible D gene TRBD1, 6 bases. V was shortened by 2 bases and J by 1 base, with 10 bases between the two germline ends. Germline lookup yields CDR1 SGHNT and CDR2 YYREEE (reference sequence). The CDR3 loop spans 16 amino acids. The CDR3 loop is CASSLQGLSYNSPLHF. Here the CDR3 DNA reads TGTGCCAGCAGCTTACAGGGTCTTTCCTATAATTCACCCCTCCACTTT.

The chain joins TRBV7-6 to TRBJ1-6; D is unresolved. This CDR3 region has 15 residues. The germline gives CDR1 SGHVS, CDR2 FNYEAQ. Trimming took off 3 bases at V and 0 bases at J, with 6 bases between the two ends. CDR3 sequence (DNA): TGTGCCAGCAGCTTTGACGGCTCCTATAATTCACCCCTCCACTTT. It codes for CASSFDGSYNSPLHF.

The chain carries TRBV7-2 and TRBJ2-3; D might be TRBD2 (6 bases). Trimming left V 5 bases short and J 4 bases short, with 19 bases between. Germline V lookup: CDR1 SGHTA, CDR2 FQGNSA. This CDR3 contains 16 residues. CDR3 region: CASSPSGGRGADTQYF. In DNA, the CDR3 is TGTGCCAGCAGCCCCAGTGGGGGGAGAGGGGCAGATACGCAGTATTTT.

The chain joins TRBV7-9 to TRBJ2-3; no definite D call. The CDR3 totals 15 residues. The V end was cut by 4 bases, the J end by 0 bases, with 11 bases between. CDR1 and CDR2 from the germline V gene are SEHNR and FQNEAQ (reference sequence). The CDR3 here is CASSSAQTSTDTQYF. The CDR3 DNA follows: TGTGCCAGCAGCTCAGCACAAACTAGCACAGATACGCAGTATTTT.

V is TRBV2 and J is TRBJ2-3; 10 positions match TRBD2. CDR1 and CDR2 from the germline V gene are SNHLY and FYNNEI. CDR3 length: 15 amino acids. V was pared by 5 bases and J by 6 bases, with 8 bases of the junction left unmatched. In nucleotides, the CDR3 is TGTGCCAGCAGTAAACTAGCGGGACCCAGGGATACGCAGTATTTT. It is translated as CASSKLAGPRDTQYF.

This rearrangement joins TRBV7-9 to TRBJ2-4; D is ambiguous. This CDR3 is built from 15 residues. V was clipped by 4 bases and J by 0 bases, with 10 bases between them. CDR1 is SEHNR, CDR2 FQNEAQ, per germline (reference sequence). Written as DNA, the CDR3 is TGTGCCAGCAGCTCGGCCTTTGGAGCCAAAAACATTCAGTACTTC. Its translation: CASSSAFGAKNIQYF.

The chain recombines TRBV5-6 with TRBJ1-1, with 9 bases fitting TRBD1. The V segment lost 4 bases and the J segment 5 bases; nucleotides outside the gene matches: 6. The CDR3 has 14 residues. CDR1 is SGHDT and CDR2 is YYEEEE in the germline V gene. The CDR3 spells CASSAGTGRTEAFF. DNA for the CDR3: TGTGCCAGCAGCGCCGGGACAGGGAGGACTGAAGCTTTCTTT.

The rearrangement uses TRBV4-3 and TRBJ2-2, with unresolved D. The CDR3 has 13 amino acids. Germline lookup yields CDR1 LGHNA and CDR2 YSLEER. Trimming removed 4 bases from V and 7 bases from J, with 10 bases in between. In nucleotides, the CDR3 is TGCGCCAGCAGCCGCCCTCCCGGCGGGGAGCTGTTTTTT. It encodes CASSRPPGGELFF.

The chain employs TRBV14 and TRBJ2-3, with a tentative D call TRBD1 (5 bases). CDR1 and CDR2 (germline): SGHDN, FVKESK. There are 15 residues in the CDR3. Trimming removed 2 bases at V and 6 bases at J, with 15 bases between. CDR3 coding DNA: TGTGCCAGCAGCCAACAGGGCCCCTCGCTCGATACGCAGTATTTT. Its protein product is CASSQQGPSLDTQYF.

The chain is built from TRBV9 and TRBJ2-7; 10 bases are a match to TRBD2. The V segment lost 3 bases and the J segment 6 bases; nucleotides outside the gene matches: 15. The CDR3 totals 17 residues. Germline CDR1 is SGDLS and CDR2 is YYNGEE. Written as DNA, the CDR3 is TGTGCCAGCAGCGCCCGACTAGCGGGCGATGGGAGGGGCGAGCAGTACTTC. It is translated as CASSARLAGDGRGEQYF.

In nucleotides, the CDR3 is TGTGCCAGCAGTAAGGACAGGGGTGGCTATGGCTACACCTTC. It codes for CASSKDRGGYGYTF. The chain recombines TRBV6-5 with TRBJ1-2; TRBD1 matches 9 bases. J gave up 4 bases and V 5 bases, and 5 bases lay outside the gene matches. The CDR3 length is 14 residues. Germline assignment: CDR1 MNHEY and CDR2 SVGAGI.

Written as DNA, the CDR3 is TGTGCCAGCAGCCCCAGCCGATTGATTGGCTACACCTTC. Translation: CASSPSRLIGYTF. The chain is built from TRBV7-8 and TRBJ1-2, with D hard to call. Germline assignment: CDR1 SGHVS and CDR2 FQNEAQ. This CDR3 has 13 amino acids. V lost 5 bases and J lost 7, with 14 bases in between. The variable domain in full, completed from reference TRBV7-8 and TRBJ1-2, reads GAGVSQSPRYKVAKRGQDVALRCDPISGHVSLFWYQQALGQGPEFLTYFQNEAQLDKSGLPSDRFFAERPEGSVSTLKIQRTQQEDSAVYLCASSPSRLIGYTFGSGTRLTVV.

J is TRBJ1-5 and V is TRBV7-3; D is ambiguous. Germline CDR1 reads SGHTA; CDR2 reads FQGTGA. The CDR3 runs to 13 residues. Trimming removed 5 bases at V and 7 bases at J, with 12 bases between. The CDR3 nucleotides read TGTGCCAGCAGCATCGGGCGGGGACAGCCCCAGCATTTT. This sequence encodes CASSIGRGQPQHF.

This clone was detected once. The chain joins TRBV7-6 to TRBJ2-3; 9 positions match TRBD2. This CDR3 contains 17 residues. The germline CDR1 and CDR2 sequences are SGHVS and FNYEAQ. V shed 0 bases, J shed 2 bases, and the junction held 6 bases outside the gene matches. CDR3 bases: TGTGCCAGCAGCTTAGCCCATAGCGGGGGCAACACAGATACGCAGTATTTT. Protein product: CASSLAHSGGNTDTQYF.

Comment on this clone: Other nucleotide sequences in the sample specify the same CDR3. V is TRBV9 and J is TRBJ1-2; TRBD1 agrees at 8 bases. The CDR3 contains 14 residues. The V and J ends lost 2 bases and 5 bases, in that order; junction bases with no gene match: 5. Germline-derived CDR1 and CDR2 are SGDLS and YYNGEE. The CDR3 region has the DNA TGTGCCAGCAGCGTCGACAGGGGCCCTTATGGCTACACCTTC. It yields the protein CASSVDRGPYGYTF. Variable domain in full (rest from reference TRBV9 and TRBJ1-2): DSGVTQTPKHLITATGQRVTLRCSPRSGDLSVYWYQQSLDQGLQFLIQYYNGEERAKGNILERFSAQQFPDLHSELNLSSLELGDSALYFCASSVDRGPYGYTFGSGTRLTVV.

This chain joins TRBV19 and TRBJ2-6; 7 bases are shared with TRBD1. The J segment lost 0 bases and the V segment lost 4 bases, leaving 3 bases of the junction unmatched. Germline lookup yields CDR1 LNHDA and CDR2 SQIVND (reference sequence). This CDR3 contains 16 residues. This CDR3 is CASSNNRGSGANVLTF. CDR3 in DNA: TGTGCCAGTAGTAACAACAGGGGCTCTGGGGCCAACGTCCTGACTTTC.

The V gene is TRBV5-1, the J gene TRBJ1-5; the D gene is possibly TRBD1 (5 bases). CDR1 SGHRS and CDR2 YFSETQ come from the germline V gene. The germline V and J ends were trimmed by 4 bases and 7 bases, with 18 bases remaining between them. The CDR3 is made up of 15 amino acids. The CDR3 nucleotides read TGCGCCAGCAGCCCTACTACAGGAGGAGACCAGCCCCAGCATTTT. Translated: CASSPTTGGDQPQHF.